This entry concerns a single TCR beta chain. What it binds is not known. The sample originates from a study of T cells in narcolepsy. Study findings and constraints: Autoreactive clonotypes reportedly recurred in blood of same and different patients, not controls. Same-patient CSF and blood CD4+ T cell clonotypes included HCRT-specific and TRIB2-specific autoreactive ones.

Assay used: immunoSEQ multiplex PCR; TCRdb lists only in-frame clones, some missing. This table holds 20,000 to 25,000 clones, 84% found once. The clonotype comes from a human donor with narcolepsy. Sequenced input: CD45RA- memory CD4+ T cells from PBMCs.

The CDR3 region has the DNA TGTGCCAGCAGTTATTCGCGTGAGCAGTTCTTC. It codes for CASSYSREQFF. The chain carries TRBV6-5 and TRBJ2-1; D is uncertain. With 3 bases removed from V and 9 bases from J, the gap between germline ends came to 6 bases. Germline V CDR1 and CDR2: MNHEY, SVGAGI. This CDR3 region has 11 residues.